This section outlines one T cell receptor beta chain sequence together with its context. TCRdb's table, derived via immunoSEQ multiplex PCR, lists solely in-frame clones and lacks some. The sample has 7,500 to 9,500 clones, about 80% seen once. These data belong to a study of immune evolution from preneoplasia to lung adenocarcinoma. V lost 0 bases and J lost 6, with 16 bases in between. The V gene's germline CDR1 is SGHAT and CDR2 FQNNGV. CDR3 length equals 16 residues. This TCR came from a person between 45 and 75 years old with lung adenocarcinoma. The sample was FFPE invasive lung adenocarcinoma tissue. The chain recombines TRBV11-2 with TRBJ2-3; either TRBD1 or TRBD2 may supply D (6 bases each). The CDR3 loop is CASSLDWSQGRDTQYF. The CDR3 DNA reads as TGTGCCAGCAGCTTAGATTGGAGTCAGGGGAGGGATACGCAGTATTTT.